These T cell receptor beta chains were read from a single sample in a study of blood T cell repertoires in COVID-19. The method was immunoSEQ multiplex PCR; TCRdb's version includes in-frame clones alone and lacks a portion of them. The table includes around 130,000 clones, around 90% detected once. Sequencing was carried out using peripheral blood. Receptor source: a man aged 55 to 70 with active or convalescent COVID-19. Both conserved end residues are part of each CDR3. Each record gives: D gene, V gene, CDR3 protein. A D gene is named only where the DNA matches it firmly.

d_gene: NA
v_gene: TRBV18
CDR3aa: CASSPPGGGRAFF

d_gene: NA
v_gene: TRBV28
CDR3aa: CASTNQGYTGTPYNSPLHF

d_gene: TRBD1
v_gene: TRBV10-2
CDR3aa: CASSEPGQGIHGYTF

d_gene: NA
v_gene: TRBV6-6
CDR3aa: CASSPRGAVPSGANVLTF

d_gene: TRBD1
v_gene: TRBV15
CDR3aa: CATSSRQGSGETQYF

d_gene: NA
v_gene: TRBV6-5
CDR3aa: CASSGQPSGANVLTF

d_gene: TRBD1
v_gene: TRBV5-1
CDR3aa: CASSWGTGEYEQYF

d_gene: TRBD1
v_gene: TRBV28
CDR3aa: CASSLQLGTGSNEKLFF

d_gene: NA
v_gene: TRBV7-9
CDR3aa: CAIQRGGGAAPLHF

d_gene: TRBD2
v_gene: TRBV7-2
CDR3aa: CASSKGLATISYEQYF

d_gene: NA
v_gene: TRBV7-9
CDR3aa: CASSPGQLNQPQHF

d_gene: TRBD1
v_gene: TRBV28
CDR3aa: CASSPGTGVGEQYF

d_gene: TRBD2
v_gene: TRBV27
CDR3aa: CASSLHRRGGALGETQYF

d_gene: TRBD1
v_gene: TRBV28
CDR3aa: CASSDKQGAAGYGYTF

d_gene: TRBD1
v_gene: TRBV6-5
CDR3aa: CASRDRDGYTF

d_gene: TRBD1
v_gene: TRBV25-1
CDR3aa: CASSDGRTGVTGELFF

d_gene: NA
v_gene: TRBV18
CDR3aa: CASSRGQKETQYF

d_gene: NA
v_gene: TRBV11-2
CDR3aa: CASSLGPREQFF

d_gene: NA
v_gene: TRBV24-1
CDR3aa: CATERRGPSYNEQFF

d_gene: TRBD1
v_gene: TRBV28
CDR3aa: CASSLGQAKGKAFF

d_gene: TRBD2
v_gene: TRBV16
CDR3aa: CASSPGEGAYEQYF

d_gene: TRBD2
v_gene: TRBV5-4
CDR3aa: CASSLPGTSNEQFF

d_gene: NA
v_gene: TRBV14
CDR3aa: CASSHTRDSPLHF

d_gene: NA
v_gene: TRBV6-5
CDR3aa: CASSPTGKRPSEAFF

d_gene: NA
v_gene: TRBV6-5
CDR3aa: CASDIFNQPQHF

d_gene: NA
v_gene: TRBV9
CDR3aa: CASSVGQGGRGTQYF

d_gene: TRBD1
v_gene: TRBV27
CDR3aa: CASSPQDRVIREKLFF

d_gene: TRBD2
v_gene: TRBV7-6
CDR3aa: CASSLSGTRKYNEQFF

d_gene: TRBD1
v_gene: TRBV10-3
CDR3aa: CAISSGQGIPKTQYF

d_gene: TRBD2
v_gene: TRBV19
CDR3aa: CASSIAGGGYLGSYNEQFF

d_gene: NA
v_gene: TRBV6-5
CDR3aa: CASSSTWTSNTEAFF

d_gene: NA
v_gene: TRBV9
CDR3aa: CASSPRGASSGNTIYF

d_gene: NA
v_gene: TRBV7-8
CDR3aa: CASTRQASSYNEQFF

d_gene: NA
v_gene: TRBV3-1/TRBV3-2
CDR3aa: CASSLSNEQFF

d_gene: NA
v_gene: TRBV5-1
CDR3aa: CASSLAEGVTEAFF